The clone carrying this T cell receptor beta chain turned up a few times. The table came from immunoSEQ multiplex PCR; TCRdb's copy has only in-frame clones and leaves some out. The repertoire holds about 250,000 clones, with roughly 85% as singletons. These data originate in a study of blood T cell repertoires in COVID-19. Germline V gives CDR1 SEHNR, CDR2 FQNEAQ (reference sequence). After removal of 4 bases from V and 3 bases from J, the junction contained 6 bases not matched to a gene. CDR3 length equals 16 residues. The chain links TRBV7-9 to TRBJ1-2; 12 positions agree with TRBD1. Sequencing used PBMCs or T cells enriched from blood (not recorded which). This TCR derives from a middle-aged woman who had been exposed to COVID-19. The CDR3 DNA reads TGTGCCAGCAGCTCACGAGGGACAGGGGGCTACTATGGCTACACCTTC. It encodes CASSSRGTGGYYGYTF. Full variable domain (rest looked up from reference TRBV7-9 and TRBJ1-2): DTGVSQNPRHKITKRGQNVTFRCDPISEHNRLYWYRQTLGQGPEFLTYFQNEAQLEKSRLLSDRFSAERPKGSFSTLEIQRTEQGDSAMYLCASSSRGTGGYYGYTFGSGTRLTVV.